This T cell receptor (beta chain) is from a study of identical twins. General study points: Whereas memory repertoires showed no such difference, abundant cord blood beta clonotypes carried fewer insertions. Where out-of-frame alpha sequences were twin-shared, they showed excess low generation probability.

The V gene lost 7 bases and the J gene lost 8 bases, with 17 bases spanning the gap. This CDR3 contains 14 residues. Each CDR3 protein gets one entry after TCRdb re-called the 5' RACE reads with MiXCR. The sample yields around 250,000 distinct CDR3 sequences, roughly 12% seen once. This clonotype was recorded many times. Its antigen is still unknown. These data were likewise used in another study, on yellow fever vaccine responses in identical twins.

Input material: memory (CD45RO+) T cells sorted from blood. The gene calls are TRBV12-3 or TRBV12-4 and TRBJ1-4; D is perhaps TRBD1 (6 bases). The sequence was collected from a woman in her late teens or twenties in good health. CDR3 in DNA: TGTGCCAGCAATATCGGGGGCACGGGGGAAAAACTGTTTTTT. It codes for CASNIGGTGEKLFF.